A single sample gave rise to the 6 T cell receptor beta chains below, sequenced in a study of shared clonotypes between healthy human individuals. Sequenced by immunoSEQ multiplex PCR; TCRdb stores in-frame clones only, minus some. The table records 150,000 to 200,000 clones, 90% to 95% of them present only once. The material sequenced was naive CD4+ T cells sorted from blood. The sample's subset: CD45RA+ positively selected. Every receptor here comes from a woman in her thirties in good health.

The V and J genes are TRBV14 and TRBJ2-7; 7 bases map to TRBD1. The CDR3 spans 12 residues. CDR1 and CDR2 (germline): SGHDN, FVKESK. The junction had 5 bases not matched to a gene; V was cut back by 6 bases and J by 6 bases. The CDR3 DNA follows: TGTGCCAGCAGTCCTACAGGGGCCGAGCAGTACTTC. This gives the protein CASSPTGAEQYF.

The chain uses TRBV28 and TRBJ2-5, with D perhaps TRBD2 (6 bases). Trimming took off 10 bases at V and 11 bases at J, with 20 bases between the two ends. Germline V lookup: CDR1 MDHEN, CDR2 SYDVKM. The CDR3 spans 12 residues. The CDR3 coding sequence is TGTGCCACTCATAGCGCACCTCGGGAGCAGTACTTC. It yields the protein CATHSAPREQYF.

The V call is TRBV5-4, the J call TRBJ2-7, with D tentatively TRBD1 or TRBD2 (6 bases each). Germline-derived CDR1 and CDR2 are SGHNT and YYREEE (reference sequence). V gave up 6 bases and J gave up 4 bases, with 17 bases separating them. This CDR3 has 14 residues. The DNA of the CDR3 is TGTGCCAGCACCGGGGGCGGGGAGCCTTACGAGCAGTACTTC. Protein sequence: CASTGGGEPYEQYF.

The chain couples TRBV4-1 to TRBJ2-1; tentatively, D is TRBD2 (5 bases). The CDR3 totals 13 residues. V lost 1 base and J 10 bases, leaving 11 bases between the germline ends. From germline, CDR1 is MGHRA and CDR2 YSYEKL. CDR3 sequence: CASSQGAVYEQFF. The DNA of the CDR3 is TGCGCCAGCAGCCAAGGAGCGGTATACGAGCAGTTCTTC.

This clone was found once. V usage is TRBV30 and J usage is TRBJ1-1; 8 nucleotides match TRBD1. Germline V gene data show CDR1 as GTSNPN and CDR2 as SVGIG (reference sequence). This CDR3 comprises 13 residues. V gave up 8 bases and J gave up 0 bases; unmatched junction bases: 5. Here the CDR3 reads CARHRGVNTEAFF. CDR3 DNA sequence: TGTGCCAGACACAGGGGGGTGAACACTGAAGCTTTCTTT.

Worth noting for this clone: In the same sample, other DNA sequences code for this CDR3. The chain joins TRBV20-1 to TRBJ1-1; D not resolved. Trimming removed 2 bases from V and 0 bases from J, with 1 base in between. This CDR3 comprises 11 residues. The germline CDR1 and CDR2 sequences are DFQATT and SNEGSKA (reference sequence). CDR3 nucleotides: TGCAGTGCTAGAATGAACACTGAAGCTTTCTTT. Translated: CSARMNTEAFF.